The 9 T cell receptor beta chains listed next were all sequenced from one sample in a study of control samples from healthy donors and cancer patients. Here immunoSEQ multiplex PCR was the method, and the copy in TCRdb shows in-frame clones only, minus some. There are some 120,000 clones in the sample; about 90% occur only once, and around 1.8% lies in the top ten. Sequencing was done on a sample of blood. These receptors all come from a young man in good health.

This rearrangement joins TRBV18 to TRBJ1-4; a weak D match, TRBD1 (5 bases). Deletions cut 4 bases from V and 0 bases from J, with 12 bases between. The CDR3 contains 16 residues. CDR1 and CDR2 (germline): KGHSH, LQKENI. The chain's CDR3 is CASSQSGTATNEKLFF. CDR3 coding DNA: TGTGCCAGCTCACAATCCGGGACGGCAACTAATGAAAAACTGTTTTTT.

This chain uses TRBV23-1 with TRBJ2-4; the D is unclear. TRBV23-1 is an ORF for which the function is uncertain. V lost 0 bases and J 0 bases, leaving 18 bases between the germline ends. The CDR3 is 19 residues long. The CDR3 sequence: CASSQSRTPNLEAKNIQYF. The CDR3 DNA reads TGCGCCAGCAGTCAATCCCGGACCCCTAATTTGGAAGCCAAAAACATTCAGTACTTC.

V and J are TRBV27 and TRBJ2-7; 9 nucleotides align to TRBD1. This CDR3 is built from 14 residues. CDR1 MNHEY and CDR2 SMNVEV come from the germline V gene (reference sequence). V was pared by 3 bases and J by 2 bases, with 2 bases of the junction left unmatched. DNA of the CDR3: TGTGCCAGCAGTTTCGGGGACAGGGCCTACGAGCAGTACTTC. It specifies CASSFGDRAYEQYF.

This clone has a single count. The chain joins TRBV28 to TRBJ1-5, with D uncertain. Per the germline V gene, CDR1 is MDHEN and CDR2 is SYDVKM. The CDR3 consists of 17 residues. Trimming removed 6 bases at V and 1 base at J, with 19 bases between. The CDR3, as DNA: TGTGCCAGCAGCCTCCTGGGCCGATCGTTGAGCAATCAGCCCCAGCATTTT. This encodes CASSLLGRSLSNQPQHF.

V gene TRBV6-5 combines with J gene TRBJ1-5; 7 nucleotides align to TRBD1. V shed 5 bases and J 6 bases; nucleotides not matched to a gene: 7. The CDR3 has 14 amino acids. Per germline, CDR1 MNHEY and CDR2 SVGAGI. DNA of the CDR3: TGTGCCAGCAGTCACCGACAGGGAAGTCAGCCCCAGCATTTT. Amino acids: CASSHRQGSQPQHF.

The chain links TRBV6-1 to TRBJ2-2; TRBD2 aligns across 9 bases. The J segment lost 3 bases and the V segment lost 2 bases, leaving 4 bases of the junction unmatched. The CDR3 has 16 amino acids. Germline V gene lookup returns CDR1 MNHNS and CDR2 SASEGT. The CDR3 here is CASSELAGGHTGELFF. CDR3 nucleotide sequence: TGTGCCAGCAGTGAATTGGCGGGAGGGCACACCGGGGAGCTGTTTTTT.

The gene calls are TRBV2 and TRBJ1-1; a possible D gene is TRBD1 (5 bases). The CDR3 has 12 amino acids. Germline V gene data show CDR1 as SNHLY and CDR2 as FYNNEI. V gave up 3 bases and J gave up 6 bases, with 8 bases separating them. For the CDR3, the DNA is TGTGCCAGCAGTGATGGGGGGGCTGAAGCTTTCTTT. Translation: CASSDGGAEAFF.

The chain links TRBV29-1 to TRBJ1-5; D uncertain. The germline CDR1 and CDR2 sequences are SQVTM and ANQGSEA. This CDR3 has 13 amino acids. V lost 6 bases and J lost 0, with 9 bases in between. CDR3 nucleotides: TGCAGCGTGAGGTCAGGTAGCAATCAGCCCCAGCATTTT. Amino acid sequence: CSVRSGSNQPQHF.

This chain joins TRBV18 and TRBJ1-5; D is uncertain. This CDR3 spans 15 amino acids. The germline V gene has CDR1 KGHSH and CDR2 LQKENI. V was shortened by 2 bases and J by 4 bases, with 12 bases between the two germline ends. The CDR3 region is CASSPGRWGNQPQHF. The CDR3 DNA sequence: TGTGCCAGCTCACCAGGGCGGTGGGGAAATCAGCCCCAGCATTTT.